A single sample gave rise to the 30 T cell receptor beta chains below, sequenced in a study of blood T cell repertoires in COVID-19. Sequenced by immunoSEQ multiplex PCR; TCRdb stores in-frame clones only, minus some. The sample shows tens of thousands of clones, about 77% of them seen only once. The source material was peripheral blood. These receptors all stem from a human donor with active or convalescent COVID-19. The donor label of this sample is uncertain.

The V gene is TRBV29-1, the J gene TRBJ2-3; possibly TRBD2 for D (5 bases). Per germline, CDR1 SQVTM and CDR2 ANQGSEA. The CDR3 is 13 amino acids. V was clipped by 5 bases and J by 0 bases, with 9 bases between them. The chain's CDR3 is CSVRTDSTDTQYF. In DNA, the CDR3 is TGCAGCGTTCGGACTGATAGCACAGATACGCAGTATTTT.

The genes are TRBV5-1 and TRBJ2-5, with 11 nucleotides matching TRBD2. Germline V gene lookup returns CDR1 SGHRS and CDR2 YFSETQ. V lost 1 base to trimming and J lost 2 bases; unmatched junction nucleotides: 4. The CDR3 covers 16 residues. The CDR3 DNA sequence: TGCGCCAGCAGCTTGAGGGGACTAGCGGCTCAAGAGACCCAGTACTTC. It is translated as CASSLRGLAAQETQYF.

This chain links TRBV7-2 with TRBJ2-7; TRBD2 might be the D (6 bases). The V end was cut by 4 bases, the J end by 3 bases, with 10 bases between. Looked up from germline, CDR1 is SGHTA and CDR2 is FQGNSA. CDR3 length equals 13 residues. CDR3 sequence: CASSSGLHYEQYF. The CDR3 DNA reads TGTGCCAGCAGCTCGGGACTTCACTACGAGCAGTACTTC. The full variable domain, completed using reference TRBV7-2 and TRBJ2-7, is GAGVSQSPSNKVTEKGKDVELRCDPISGHTALYWYRQSLGQGLEFLIYFQGNSAPDKSGLPSDRFSAERTGGSVSTLTIQRTQQEDSAVYLCASSSGLHYEQYFGPGTRLTVT.

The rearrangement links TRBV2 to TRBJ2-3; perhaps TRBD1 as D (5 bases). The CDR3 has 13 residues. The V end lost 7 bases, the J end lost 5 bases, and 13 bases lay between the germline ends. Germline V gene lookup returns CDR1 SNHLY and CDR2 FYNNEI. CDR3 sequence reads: CASNRFDGDTQYF. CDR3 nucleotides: TGTGCCAGCAACAGGTTCGACGGAGATACGCAGTATTTT.

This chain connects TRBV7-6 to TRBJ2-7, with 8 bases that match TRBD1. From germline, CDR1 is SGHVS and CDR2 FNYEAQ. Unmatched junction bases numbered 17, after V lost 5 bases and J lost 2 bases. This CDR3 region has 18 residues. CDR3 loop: CASSPYPGTGYQAYEQYF. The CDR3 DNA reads TGTGCCAGCAGCCCTTACCCCGGGACAGGATATCAAGCCTACGAGCAGTACTTC.

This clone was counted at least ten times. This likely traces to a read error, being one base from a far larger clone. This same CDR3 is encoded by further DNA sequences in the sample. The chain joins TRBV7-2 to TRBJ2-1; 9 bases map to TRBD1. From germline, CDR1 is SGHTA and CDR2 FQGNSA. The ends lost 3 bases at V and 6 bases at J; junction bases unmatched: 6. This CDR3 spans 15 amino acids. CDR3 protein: CASSFGQGTGNEQFF. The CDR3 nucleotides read TGTGCCAGCAGCTTCGGACAGGGGACTGGCAATGAGCAGTTCTTC.

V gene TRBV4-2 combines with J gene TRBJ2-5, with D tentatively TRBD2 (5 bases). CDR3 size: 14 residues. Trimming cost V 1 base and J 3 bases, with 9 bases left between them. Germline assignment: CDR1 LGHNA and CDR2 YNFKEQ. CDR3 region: CASSQVGNEETQYF. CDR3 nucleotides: TGTGCCAGCAGCCAAGTCGGGAATGAAGAGACCCAGTACTTC.

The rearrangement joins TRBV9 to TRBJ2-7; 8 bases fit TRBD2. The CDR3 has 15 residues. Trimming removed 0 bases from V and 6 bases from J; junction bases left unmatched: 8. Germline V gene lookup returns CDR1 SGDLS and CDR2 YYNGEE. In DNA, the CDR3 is TGTGCCAGCAGCGTAGACGGGAGTGGGACTAGCGAGCAGTACTTC. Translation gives CASSVDGSGTSEQYF. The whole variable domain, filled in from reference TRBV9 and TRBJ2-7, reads DSGVTQTPKHLITATGQRVTLRCSPRSGDLSVYWYQQSLDQGLQFLIQYYNGEERAKGNILERFSAQQFPDLHSELNLSSLELGDSALYFCASSVDGSGTSEQYFGPGTRLTVT.

For the CDR3, the DNA is TGTGCCAGCAGCTTCTCAGTTCAAGAGACCCAGTACTTC. As protein: CASSFSVQETQYF. The rearrangement uses TRBV11-3 and TRBJ2-5; D is uncertain. Trimming left V 3 bases short and J 2 bases short, with 7 bases between. This CDR3 comprises 13 residues. Germline assignment: CDR1 SGHNT and CDR2 YENEEA. Drawing the rest from reference TRBV11-3 and TRBJ2-5, the complete variable domain is EAGVVQSPRYKIIEKKQPVAFWCNPISGHNTLYWYLQNLGQGPELLIRYENEEAVDDSQLPKDRFSAERLKGVDSTLKIQPAELGDSAVYLCASSFSVQETQYFGPGTRLLVL.

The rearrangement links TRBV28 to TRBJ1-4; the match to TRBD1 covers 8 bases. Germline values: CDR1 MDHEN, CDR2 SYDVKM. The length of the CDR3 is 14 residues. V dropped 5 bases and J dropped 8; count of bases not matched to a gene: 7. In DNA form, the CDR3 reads TGTGCCAGCAGTACGGGACAGGCTAGAGAAAAACTGTTTTTT. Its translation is CASSTGQAREKLFF.

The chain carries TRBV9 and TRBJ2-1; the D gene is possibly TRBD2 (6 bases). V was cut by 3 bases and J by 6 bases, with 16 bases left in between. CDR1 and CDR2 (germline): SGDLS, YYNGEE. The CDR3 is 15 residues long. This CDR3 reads CASSAEIRGGNEQFF. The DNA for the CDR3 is TGTGCCAGCAGCGCCGAGATCCGGGGAGGCAATGAGCAGTTCTTC.

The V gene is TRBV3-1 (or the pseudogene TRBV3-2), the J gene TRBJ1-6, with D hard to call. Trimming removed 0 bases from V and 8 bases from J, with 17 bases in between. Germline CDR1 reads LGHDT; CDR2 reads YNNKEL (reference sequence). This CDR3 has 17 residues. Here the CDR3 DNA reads TGTGCCAGCAGCCAAGACCCCGAACTTTCCCCCTATTCACCCCTCCACTTT. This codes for CASSQDPELSPYSPLHF.

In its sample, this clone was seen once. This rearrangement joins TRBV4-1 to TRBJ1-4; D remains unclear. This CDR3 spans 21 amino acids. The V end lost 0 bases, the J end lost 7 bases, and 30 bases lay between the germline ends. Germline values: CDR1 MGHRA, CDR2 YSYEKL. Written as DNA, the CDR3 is TGCGCCAGCAGCCAAGATCACCCCAGGAACTCAACTATACACCGGGGTGAAAAACTGTTTTTT. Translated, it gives CASSQDHPRNSTIHRGEKLFF.

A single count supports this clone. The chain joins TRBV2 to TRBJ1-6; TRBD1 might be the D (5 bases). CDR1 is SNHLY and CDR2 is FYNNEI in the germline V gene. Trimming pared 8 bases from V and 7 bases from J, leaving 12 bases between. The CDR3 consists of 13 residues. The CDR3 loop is CASGGTGNSPLHF. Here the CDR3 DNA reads TGTGCCAGCGGCGGGACGGGAAATTCACCCCTCCACTTT.

DNA of the CDR3: TGTGCCAGTAGTACCGGGACAGGTCCCTACGAGCAGTACTTC. The encoded protein is CASSTGTGPYEQYF. The V gene is TRBV19, the J gene TRBJ2-7; TRBD1 agrees at 8 bases. The CDR3 is made up of 14 amino acids. In germline, CDR1 is LNHDA, CDR2 SQIVND (reference sequence). The ends lost 4 bases at V and 2 bases at J; junction bases unmatched: 4.

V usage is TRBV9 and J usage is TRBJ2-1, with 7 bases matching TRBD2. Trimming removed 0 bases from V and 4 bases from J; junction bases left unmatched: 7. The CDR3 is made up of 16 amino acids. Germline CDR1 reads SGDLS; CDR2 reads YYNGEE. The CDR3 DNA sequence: TGTGCCAGCAGCGTAGAGAGCGGGACCCCTTACAATGAGCAGTTCTTC. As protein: CASSVESGTPYNEQFF.

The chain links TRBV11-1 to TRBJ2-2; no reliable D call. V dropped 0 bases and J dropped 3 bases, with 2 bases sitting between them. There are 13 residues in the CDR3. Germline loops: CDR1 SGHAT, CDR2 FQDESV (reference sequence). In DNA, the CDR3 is TGTGCCAGCAGCTTAGCCGACACCGGGGAGCTGTTTTTT. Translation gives CASSLADTGELFF. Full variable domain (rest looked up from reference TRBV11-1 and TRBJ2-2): EAEVAQSPRYKITEKSQAVAFWCDPISGHATLYWYRQILGQGPELLVQFQDESVVDDSQLPKDRFSAERLKGVDSTLKIQPAELGDSAMYLCASSLADTGELFFGEGSRLTVL.

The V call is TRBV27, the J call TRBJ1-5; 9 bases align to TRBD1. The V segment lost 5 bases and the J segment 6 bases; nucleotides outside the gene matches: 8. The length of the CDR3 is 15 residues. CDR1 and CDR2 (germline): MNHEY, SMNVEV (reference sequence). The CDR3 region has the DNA TGTGCCAGCAGTCCGATGGGACAGGGCCCTCAGCCCCAGCATTTT. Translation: CASSPMGQGPQPQHF.

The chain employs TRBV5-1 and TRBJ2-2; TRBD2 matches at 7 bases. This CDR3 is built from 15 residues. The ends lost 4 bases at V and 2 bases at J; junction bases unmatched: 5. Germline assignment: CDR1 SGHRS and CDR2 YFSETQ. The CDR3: CASSPGTTNTGELFF. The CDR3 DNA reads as TGCGCCAGCAGCCCCGGGACTACCAACACCGGGGAGCTGTTTTTT.

CDR3 region: CASSAGDRGPDTQYF. The CDR3 bases are TGTGCCAGCAGCGCCGGGGACAGGGGGCCCGATACGCAGTATTTT. The J gene is TRBJ2-3, the V gene TRBV9, with 12 bases matching TRBD1. V trimming: 3 bases; J trimming: 6 bases; junction bases outside the gene matches: 5. The CDR3 covers 15 residues. The V gene's germline CDR1 is SGDLS and CDR2 YYNGEE.

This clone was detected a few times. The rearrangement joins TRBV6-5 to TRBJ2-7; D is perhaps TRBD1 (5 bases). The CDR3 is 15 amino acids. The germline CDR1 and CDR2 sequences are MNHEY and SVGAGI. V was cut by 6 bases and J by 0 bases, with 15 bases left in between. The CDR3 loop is CASRTAPRSSYEQYF. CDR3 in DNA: TGTGCCAGCAGGACAGCCCCTAGGAGCTCCTACGAGCAGTACTTC.

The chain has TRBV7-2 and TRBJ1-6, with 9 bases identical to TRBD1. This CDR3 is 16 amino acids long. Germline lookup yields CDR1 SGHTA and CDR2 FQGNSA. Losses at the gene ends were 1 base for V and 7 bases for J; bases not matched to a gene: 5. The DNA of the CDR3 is TGTGCCAGCAGCTTAGTCGGACAGGGGAAGAATTCACCCCTCCACTTT. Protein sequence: CASSLVGQGKNSPLHF.

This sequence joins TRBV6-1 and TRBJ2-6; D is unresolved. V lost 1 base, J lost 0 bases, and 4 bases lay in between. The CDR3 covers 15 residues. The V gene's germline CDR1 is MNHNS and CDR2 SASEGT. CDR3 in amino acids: CASSEEPSGANVLTF. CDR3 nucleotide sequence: TGTGCCAGCAGTGAAGAGCCCTCTGGGGCCAACGTCCTGACTTTC.

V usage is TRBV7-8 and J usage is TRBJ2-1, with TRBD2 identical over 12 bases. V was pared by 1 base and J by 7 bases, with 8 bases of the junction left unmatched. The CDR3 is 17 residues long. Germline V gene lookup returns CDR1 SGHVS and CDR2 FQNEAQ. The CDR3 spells CASSLDLAGGPNNEQFF. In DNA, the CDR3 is TGTGCCAGCAGCTTAGATCTAGCGGGAGGGCCTAATAATGAGCAGTTCTTC.

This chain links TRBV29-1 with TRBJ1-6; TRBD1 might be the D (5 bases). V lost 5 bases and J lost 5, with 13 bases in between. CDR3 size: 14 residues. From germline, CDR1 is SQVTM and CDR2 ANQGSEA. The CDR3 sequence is CSVRSGDNNSPLHF. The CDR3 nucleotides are TGCAGCGTTCGATCGGGGGATAATAATTCACCCCTCCACTTT.

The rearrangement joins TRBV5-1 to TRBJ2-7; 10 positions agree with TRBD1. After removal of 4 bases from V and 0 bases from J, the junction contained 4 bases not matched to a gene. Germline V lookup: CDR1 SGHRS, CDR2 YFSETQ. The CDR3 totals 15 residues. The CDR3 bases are TGCGCCAGCAGCCGGACAGGGGGAAGCTCCTACGAGCAGTACTTC. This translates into CASSRTGGSSYEQYF.

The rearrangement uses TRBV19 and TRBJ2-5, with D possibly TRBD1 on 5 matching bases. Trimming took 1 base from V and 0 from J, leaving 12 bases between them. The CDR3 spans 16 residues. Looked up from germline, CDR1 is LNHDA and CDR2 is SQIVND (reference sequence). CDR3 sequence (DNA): TGTGCCAGTAGTATAGGGACATCGGTAGACCAAGAGACCCAGTACTTC. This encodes CASSIGTSVDQETQYF.

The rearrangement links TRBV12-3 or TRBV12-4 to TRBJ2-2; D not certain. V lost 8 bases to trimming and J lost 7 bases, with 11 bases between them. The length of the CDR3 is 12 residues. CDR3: CASQAESGELFF. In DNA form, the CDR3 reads TGTGCCAGCCAGGCCGAGAGCGGGGAGCTGTTTTTT.

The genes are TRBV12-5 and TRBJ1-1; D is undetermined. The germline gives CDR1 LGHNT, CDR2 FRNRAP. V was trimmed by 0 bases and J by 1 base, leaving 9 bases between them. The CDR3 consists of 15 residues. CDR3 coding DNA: TGTGCTAGTGGTTTGGTAACGTCGGGGAACACTGAAGCTTTCTTT. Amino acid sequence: CASGLVTSGNTEAFF. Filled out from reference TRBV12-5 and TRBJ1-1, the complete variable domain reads DARVTQTPRHKVTEMGQEVTMRCQPILGHNTVFWYRQTMMQGLELLAYFRNRAPLDDSGMPKDRFSAEMPDATLATLKIQPSEPRDSAVYFCASGLVTSGNTEAFFGQGTRLTVV.

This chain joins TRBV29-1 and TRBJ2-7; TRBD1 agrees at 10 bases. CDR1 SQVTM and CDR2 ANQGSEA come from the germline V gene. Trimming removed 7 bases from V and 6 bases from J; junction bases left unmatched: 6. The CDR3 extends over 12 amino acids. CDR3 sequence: CSGRDRGFEQYF. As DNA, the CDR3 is TGCAGCGGCCGGGACAGGGGTTTCGAGCAGTACTTC.